This T cell receptor beta chain is from a study of CD8+CD57+ T cells in acquired aplastic anemia. About the research overall: Average DNA yield from sorted CD4+ and CD8+ cells was around 3.2 ug.

Points from the study as a whole: Found in both controls and patients were some 30 CD8+ CDR3 sequences.

In the case of this clonotype: Its cognate antigen is unknown. The junction departs from the called germline gene at one end, perhaps through a read error.

The template used for profiling TCR beta VDJ and CDR3 was genomic DNA. TCRdb reanalysed the reads using MiXCR and keeps one entry per CDR3 protein. The repertoire has some 220,000 distinct CDR3 sequences, around 32% of them found once; the top ten carry around 1.1%. The CDR3 contains 17 residues. From germline, CDR1 is MNHEY and CDR2 SVGAGI. The V call is TRBV6-5, the J call TRBJ1-1; TRBD1 might be the D (5 bases). Sequences were obtained from sorted CD4+, CD8+, or CD8+CD57+ T cells (not recorded which) from PBMCs. The clonotype comes from a human donor in good health, serving as a control. The DNA for the CDR3 is TGTGCCAGCAGTTACGGGGCTCCTTTGGTGATGAACACTGAGGCTTTCTTT. The encoded protein is CASSYGAPLVMNTEAFF.